This TCR beta chain was recorded in a study of blood T cell repertoires in COVID-19. Overall study: The United States, Italy and Spain supplied acute and convalescent COVID-19 samples. Sample material is recorded as cDNA or gDNA derived from T cells, B-cell-depleted T cells, or PBMCs.

The CDR3 is 11 residues long. V shed 4 bases and J shed 9 bases, with 12 bases lying between them. Germline V gene sequence: CDR1 SQVTM, CDR2 ANQGSEA. Study processing details: Amplification of reference gene primers was used by the study to estimate nucleated cell counts. The method was immunoSEQ multiplex PCR; TCRdb's version includes in-frame clones alone and lacks a portion of them. That table gives V, J and clone size, and the DNA gave D and trimming. The sample lists around 380,000 clones; 81% were seen once. The gene calls are TRBV29-1 and TRBJ1-2; no clear D gene. Material for sequencing was peripheral blood. This TCR derives from a human donor with acute or convalescent COVID-19. The donor label of this sample is uncertain. The CDR3 protein is CSVVSTSRYTF. The DNA of the CDR3 is TGCAGCGTTGTTTCTACGAGTCGCTACACCTTC. The full variable domain, completed using reference TRBV29-1 and TRBJ1-2, is SAVISQKPSRDICQRGTSLTIQCQVDSQVTMMFWYRQQPGQSLTLIATANQGSEATYESGFVIDKFPISRPNLTFSTLTVSNMSPEDSSIYLCSVVSTSRYTFGSGTRLTVV.